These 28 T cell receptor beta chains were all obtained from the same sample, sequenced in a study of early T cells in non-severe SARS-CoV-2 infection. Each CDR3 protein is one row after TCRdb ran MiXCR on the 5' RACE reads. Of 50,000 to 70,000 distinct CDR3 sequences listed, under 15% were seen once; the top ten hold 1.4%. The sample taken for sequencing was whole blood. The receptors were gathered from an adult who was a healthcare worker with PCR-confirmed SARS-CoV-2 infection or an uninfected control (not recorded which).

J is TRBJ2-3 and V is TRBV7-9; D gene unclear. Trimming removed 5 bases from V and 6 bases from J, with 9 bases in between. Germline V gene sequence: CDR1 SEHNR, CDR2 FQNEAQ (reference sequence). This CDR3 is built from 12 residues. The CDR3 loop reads CASSLDLDTQYF. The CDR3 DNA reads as TGTGCCAGCAGCCTCGATCTTGATACGCAGTATTTT.

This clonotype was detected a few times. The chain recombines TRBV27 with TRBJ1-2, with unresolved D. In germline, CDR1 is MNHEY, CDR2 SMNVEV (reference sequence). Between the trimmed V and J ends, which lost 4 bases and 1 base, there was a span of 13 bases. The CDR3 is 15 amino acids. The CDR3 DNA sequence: TGTGCCAGCAGTTGGCTAGGGCGAATTAACTATGGCTACACCTTC. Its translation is CASSWLGRINYGYTF.

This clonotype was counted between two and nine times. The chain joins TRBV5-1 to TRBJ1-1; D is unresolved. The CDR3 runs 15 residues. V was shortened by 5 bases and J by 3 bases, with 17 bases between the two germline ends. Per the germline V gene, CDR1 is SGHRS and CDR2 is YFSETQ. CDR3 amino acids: CASRRERAEDTEAFF. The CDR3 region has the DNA TGCGCCAGCAGAAGGGAGCGGGCGGAGGACACTGAAGCTTTCTTT.

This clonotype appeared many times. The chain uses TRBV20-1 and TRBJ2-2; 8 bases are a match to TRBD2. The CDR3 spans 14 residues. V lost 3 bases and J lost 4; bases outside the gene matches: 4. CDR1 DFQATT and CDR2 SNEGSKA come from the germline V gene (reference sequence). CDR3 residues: CSASAGGATGELFF. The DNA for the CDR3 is TGCAGTGCTAGTGCGGGGGGAGCCACCGGGGAGCTGTTTTTT.

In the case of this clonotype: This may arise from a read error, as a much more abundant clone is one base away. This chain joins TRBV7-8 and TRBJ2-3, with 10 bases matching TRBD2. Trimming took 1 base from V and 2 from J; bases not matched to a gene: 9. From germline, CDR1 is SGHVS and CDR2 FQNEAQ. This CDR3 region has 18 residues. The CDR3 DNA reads TGTGCCAGCAGCTTAGTGATCCTAGCGGGGGAGATCACAGATACGCAGTATTTT. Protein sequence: CASSLVILAGEITDTQYF.

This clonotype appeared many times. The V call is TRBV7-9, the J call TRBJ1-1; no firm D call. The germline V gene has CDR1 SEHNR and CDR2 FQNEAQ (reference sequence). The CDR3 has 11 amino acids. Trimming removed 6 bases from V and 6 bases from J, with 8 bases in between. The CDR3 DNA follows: TGTGCCAGCAGGTATCAATCTGAAGCTTTCTTT. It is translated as CASRYQSEAFF.

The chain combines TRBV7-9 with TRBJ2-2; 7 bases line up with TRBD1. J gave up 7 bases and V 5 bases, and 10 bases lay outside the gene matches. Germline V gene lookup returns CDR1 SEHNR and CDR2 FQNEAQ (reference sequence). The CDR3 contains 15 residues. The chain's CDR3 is CASSLQGTSRGELFF. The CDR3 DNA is TGTGCCAGCAGCCTACAGGGGACCTCGCGCGGGGAGCTGTTTTTT.

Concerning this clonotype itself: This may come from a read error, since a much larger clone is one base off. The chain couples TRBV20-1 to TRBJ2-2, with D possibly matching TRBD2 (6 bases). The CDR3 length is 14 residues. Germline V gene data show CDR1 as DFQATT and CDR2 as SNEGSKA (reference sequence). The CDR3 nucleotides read TGCAGTGCTAGGAGGGCGGGACTCACCGTGGAGCTGTTTTTT. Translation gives CSARRAGLTVELFF.

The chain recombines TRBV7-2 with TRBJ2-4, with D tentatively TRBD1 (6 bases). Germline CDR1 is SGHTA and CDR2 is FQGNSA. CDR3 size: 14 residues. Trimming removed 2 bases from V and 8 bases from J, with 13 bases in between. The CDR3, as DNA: TGTGCCAGCAGCTTATGGCAACAGGGTCACATTCAGTACTTC. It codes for CASSLWQQGHIQYF.

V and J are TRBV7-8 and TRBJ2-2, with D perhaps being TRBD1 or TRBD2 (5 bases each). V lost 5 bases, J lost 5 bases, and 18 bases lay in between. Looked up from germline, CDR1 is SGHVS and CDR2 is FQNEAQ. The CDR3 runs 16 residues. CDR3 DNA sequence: TGTGCCAGCAGCCCCATCATGGGGACCCTGACCGGGGAGCTGTTTTTT. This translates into CASSPIMGTLTGELFF.

CDR3 DNA: TGTGCCAGCAGCCCCGACAGGGTACGGAATGGCTACACCTTC. Translation: CASSPDRVRNGYTF. This chain joins TRBV27 and TRBJ1-2; TRBD1 agrees at 7 bases. The CDR3 has 14 residues. V shed 6 bases, J shed 6 bases, and the junction held 10 bases outside the gene matches. Germline CDR1 MNHEY, CDR2 SMNVEV (reference sequence).

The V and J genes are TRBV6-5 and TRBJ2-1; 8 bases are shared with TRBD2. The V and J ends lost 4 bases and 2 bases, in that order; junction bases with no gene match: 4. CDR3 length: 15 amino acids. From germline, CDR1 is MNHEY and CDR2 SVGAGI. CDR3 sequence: CASSSLAGPYNEQFF. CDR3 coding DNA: TGTGCCAGCAGTTCTCTAGCGGGCCCCTACAATGAGCAGTTCTTC.

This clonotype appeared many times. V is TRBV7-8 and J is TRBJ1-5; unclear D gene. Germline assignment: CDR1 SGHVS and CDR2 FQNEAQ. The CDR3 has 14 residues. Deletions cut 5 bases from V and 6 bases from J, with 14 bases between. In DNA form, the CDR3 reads TGTGCCAGCAGCCCGAGTCCCGGAGGTCAGCCCCAGCATTTT. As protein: CASSPSPGGQPQHF.

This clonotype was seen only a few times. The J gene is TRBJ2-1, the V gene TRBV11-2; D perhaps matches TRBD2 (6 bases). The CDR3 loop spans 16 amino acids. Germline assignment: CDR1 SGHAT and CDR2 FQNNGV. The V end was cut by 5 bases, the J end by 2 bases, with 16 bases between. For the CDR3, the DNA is TGTGCCAGCAGCCGACTGGGCGGGGCCACCTACAATGAGCAGTTCTTC. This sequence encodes CASSRLGGATYNEQFF.

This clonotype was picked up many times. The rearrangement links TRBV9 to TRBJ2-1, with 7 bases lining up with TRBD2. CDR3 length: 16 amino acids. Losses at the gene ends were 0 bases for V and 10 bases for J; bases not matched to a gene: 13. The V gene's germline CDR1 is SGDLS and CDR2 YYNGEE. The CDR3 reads CASSVERTSGRGEQFF. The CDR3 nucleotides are TGTGCCAGCAGCGTAGAGAGGACTAGTGGACGGGGGGAGCAGTTCTTC. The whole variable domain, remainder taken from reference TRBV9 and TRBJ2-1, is DSGVTQTPKHLITATGQRVTLRCSPRSGDLSVYWYQQSLDQGLQFLIQYYNGEERAKGNILERFSAQQFPDLHSELNLSSLELGDSALYFCASSVERTSGRGEQFFGPGTRLTVL.

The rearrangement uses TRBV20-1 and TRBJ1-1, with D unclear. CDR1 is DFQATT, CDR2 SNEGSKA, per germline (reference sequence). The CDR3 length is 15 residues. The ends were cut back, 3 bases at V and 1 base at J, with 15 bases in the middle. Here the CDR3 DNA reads TGCAGTGCTAGCAGGAACCCCGGGAGGAACACTGAAGCTTTCTTT. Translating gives CSASRNPGRNTEAFF.

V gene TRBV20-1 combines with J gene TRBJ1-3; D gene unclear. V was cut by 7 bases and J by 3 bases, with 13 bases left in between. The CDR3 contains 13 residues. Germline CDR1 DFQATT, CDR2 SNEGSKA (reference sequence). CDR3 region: CSVRKENGNTIYF. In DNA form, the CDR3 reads TGCAGTGTTCGCAAGGAGAATGGAAACACCATATATTTT.

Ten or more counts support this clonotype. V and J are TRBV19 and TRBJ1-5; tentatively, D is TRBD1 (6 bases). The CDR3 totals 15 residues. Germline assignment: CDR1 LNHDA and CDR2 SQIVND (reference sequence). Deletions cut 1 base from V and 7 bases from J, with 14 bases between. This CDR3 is CASSIVGPGEQPQHF. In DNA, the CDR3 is TGTGCCAGTAGTATAGTAGGGCCAGGGGAGCAGCCCCAGCATTTT.

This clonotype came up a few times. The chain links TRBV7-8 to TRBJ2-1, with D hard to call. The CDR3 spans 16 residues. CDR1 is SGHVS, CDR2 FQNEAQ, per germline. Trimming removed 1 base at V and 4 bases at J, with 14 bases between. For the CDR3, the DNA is TGTGCCAGCAGCTTAGTGTTTGACCCCCCGTACAATGAGCAGTTCTTC. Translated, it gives CASSLVFDPPYNEQFF.

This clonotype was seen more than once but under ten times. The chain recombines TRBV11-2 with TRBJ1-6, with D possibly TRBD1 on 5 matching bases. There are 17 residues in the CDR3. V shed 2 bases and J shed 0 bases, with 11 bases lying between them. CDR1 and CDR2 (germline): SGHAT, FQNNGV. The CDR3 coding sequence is TGTGCCAGCAGCTTATCGGCAGGGAGCTCCTATAATTCACCCCTCCACTTT. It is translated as CASSLSAGSSYNSPLHF.

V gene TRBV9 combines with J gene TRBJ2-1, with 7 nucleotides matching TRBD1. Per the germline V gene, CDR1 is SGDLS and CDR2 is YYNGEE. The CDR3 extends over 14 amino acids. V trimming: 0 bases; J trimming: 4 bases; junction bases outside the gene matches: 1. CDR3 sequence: CASSVAGQYNEQFF. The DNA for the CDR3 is TGTGCCAGCAGCGTAGCGGGACAGTACAATGAGCAGTTCTTC.

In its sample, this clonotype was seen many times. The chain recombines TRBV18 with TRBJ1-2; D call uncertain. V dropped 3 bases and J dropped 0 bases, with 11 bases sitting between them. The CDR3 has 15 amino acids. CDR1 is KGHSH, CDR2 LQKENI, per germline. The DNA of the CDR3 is TGTGCCAGCTCACCGGTTGGTGGAACTAACTATGGCTACACCTTC. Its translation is CASSPVGGTNYGYTF.

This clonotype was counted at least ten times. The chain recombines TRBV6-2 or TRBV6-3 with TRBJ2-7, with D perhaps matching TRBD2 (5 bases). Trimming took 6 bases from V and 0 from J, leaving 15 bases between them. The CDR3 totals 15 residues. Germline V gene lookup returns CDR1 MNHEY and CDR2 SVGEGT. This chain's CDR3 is CASSSDLRSSYEQYF. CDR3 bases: TGTGCCAGCAGCTCGGACTTGCGGAGCTCCTACGAGCAGTACTTC.

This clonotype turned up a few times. The CDR3 region has the DNA TGTGCCAGCAGCAGTGTTTGCAGCGGGGGGGCAACAGATACGCAGTATTTT. Translated: CASSSVCSGGATDTQYF. The chain carries TRBV21-1 and TRBJ2-3; TRBD2, the table's D call, was not compared with the DNA. TRBV21-1 is flagged as a pseudogene. The CDR3 length is 17 residues.

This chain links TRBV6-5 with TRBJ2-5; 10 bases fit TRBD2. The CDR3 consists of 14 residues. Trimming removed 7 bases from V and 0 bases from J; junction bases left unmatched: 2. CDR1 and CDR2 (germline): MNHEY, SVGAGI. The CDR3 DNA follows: TGTGCCAGCACTAGCGGGGGATACCAAGAGACCCAGTACTTC. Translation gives CASTSGGYQETQYF.

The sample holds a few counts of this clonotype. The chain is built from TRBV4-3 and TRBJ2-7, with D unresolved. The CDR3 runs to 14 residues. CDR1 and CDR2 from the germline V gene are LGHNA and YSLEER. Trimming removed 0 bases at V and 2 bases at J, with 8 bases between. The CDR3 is CASSQDWETYEQYF. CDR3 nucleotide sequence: TGCGCCAGCAGCCAAGATTGGGAAACCTACGAGCAGTACTTC.

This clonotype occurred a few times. This CDR3 is CSASVANSNQPQHF. Written as DNA, the CDR3 is TGCAGTGCTAGCGTAGCAAATAGCAATCAGCCCCAGCATTTT. The rearrangement uses TRBV20-1 and TRBJ1-5; D is uncertain. The CDR3 loop spans 14 amino acids. CDR1 is DFQATT, CDR2 SNEGSKA, per germline (reference sequence). V lost 3 bases and J 0 bases, leaving 9 bases between the germline ends.

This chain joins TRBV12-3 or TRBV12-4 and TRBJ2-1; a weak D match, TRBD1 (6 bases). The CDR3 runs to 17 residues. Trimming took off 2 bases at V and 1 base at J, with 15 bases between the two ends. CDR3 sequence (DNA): TGTGCCAGCAGTTTAATAGGCAGGGGACATTCCTACAATGAGCAGTTCTTC. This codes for CASSLIGRGHSYNEQFF.